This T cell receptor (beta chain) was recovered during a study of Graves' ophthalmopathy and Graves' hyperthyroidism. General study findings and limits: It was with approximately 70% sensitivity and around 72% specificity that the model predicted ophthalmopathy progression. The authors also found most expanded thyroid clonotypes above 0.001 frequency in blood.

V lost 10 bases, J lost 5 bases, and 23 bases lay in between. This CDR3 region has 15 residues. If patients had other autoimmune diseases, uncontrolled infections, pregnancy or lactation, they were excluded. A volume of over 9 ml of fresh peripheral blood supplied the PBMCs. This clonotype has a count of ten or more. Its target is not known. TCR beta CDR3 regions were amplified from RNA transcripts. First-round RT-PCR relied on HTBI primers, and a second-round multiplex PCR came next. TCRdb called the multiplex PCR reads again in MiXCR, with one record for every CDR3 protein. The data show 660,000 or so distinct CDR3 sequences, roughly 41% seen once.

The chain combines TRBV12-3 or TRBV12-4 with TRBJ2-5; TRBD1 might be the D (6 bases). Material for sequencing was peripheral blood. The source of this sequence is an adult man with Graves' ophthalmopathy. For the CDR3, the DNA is TGTGCCACAGAACAAGGGGCAGGGGAATGGGAGACCCAGTACTTC. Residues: CATEQGAGEWETQYF.